The sequence of this T cell receptor beta chain was determined in a study of T cell repertoires and HLA-DP antigens. Germline values: CDR1 SQVTM, CDR2 ANQGSEA. Trimming took off 7 bases at V and 6 bases at J, with 12 bases between the two ends. The CDR3 length is 12 residues. The assay was immunoSEQ multiplex PCR, and TCRdb's table has in-frame clones only and misses some. Altogether approximately 73,000 clones are present, over 75% being singletons, with the ten largest covering about 1.4%. Untouched CD4+ T cells were bead-isolated at 95% to 98% purity. This clone was seen a single time. Its antigen is not identified. Findings and limits, study-wide: The CD4+ repertoire was not split into naive and memory.

The receptor was isolated from a man in his sixties in good health and CMV-seronegative. The chain joins TRBV29-1 to TRBJ1-4; weak D call: TRBD1 (6 bases). The sequenced material came from CD4+ T cells from PBMCs. CDR3 residues: CSAGGQDEKLFF. The CDR3 nucleotides are TGCAGCGCCGGGGGGCAGGATGAAAAACTGTTTTTT.